In its sample, the clone carrying this TCR beta chain was seen once. Per the authors' pipeline: How many nucleated cells were present was estimated from reference gene primer amplification. Measured with immunoSEQ multiplex PCR; TCRdb has only the in-frame clones, and not every one. The V and J calls and clone size are taken from that table; D and trimming were inferred from the DNA. The data show 150,000 to 200,000 clones, roughly 91% seen once. The entry originates in a study of blood T cell repertoires in COVID-19. Across the study: Sites across the United States, Italy and Spain contributed samples from acute and convalescent COVID-19. The analysed material was cDNA or gDNA that came from T cells, B-cell-depleted T cells, or PBMCs.

The germline V gene encodes CDR1 SGDLS and CDR2 YYNGEE. The CDR3 contains 14 residues. Trimming removed 3 bases at V and 5 bases at J, with 13 bases between. The chain has TRBV9 and TRBJ2-3; no clear D. The specimen sequenced was peripheral blood. This receptor was identified in a man between 18 and 29 years old with COVID-19, enrolled during active disease. DNA of the CDR3: TGTGCCAGCAGCGACCGCTTAGGCGGAGATACGCAGTATTTT. Translating it yields CASSDRLGGDTQYF. Filled out from reference TRBV9 and TRBJ2-3, the complete variable domain reads DSGVTQTPKHLITATGQRVTLRCSPRSGDLSVYWYQQSLDQGLQFLIQYYNGEERAKGNILERFSAQQFPDLHSELNLSSLELGDSALYFCASSDRLGGDTQYFGPGTRLTVL.